This TCR beta chain was sequenced in a study of T cells in localized non-small cell lung cancer. Study-wide points: Heterogeneity stays possible, as sequencing covered only one tumor region. Higher blood T cell density went with longer overall survival. Uninvolved adjacent lung, not tumor, had the highest T cell clonality. Across samples, adjacent lung featured a median roughly 50 of the top 100 tumor clones.

Comments on this clone: No antigen is known for it.

This CDR3 comprises 14 residues. J lost 2 bases, V lost 5 bases, and 5 bases had no gene match. Germline assignment: CDR1 SNHLY and CDR2 FYNNEI. Clones were sequenced by immunoSEQ multiplex PCR, and TCRdb holds only the in-frame ones, with some missing. The sample lists more than 15,000 clones, 89% occurring once. The chain recombines TRBV2 with TRBJ1-1, with 7 bases lining up with TRBD1. This receptor was obtained from a female donor of 60 years or more with stage III squamous cell lung carcinoma. This sample comprised peripheral blood, obtained before any cancer treatment. CDR3 region: CASSRDSVNTEAFF. CDR3 nucleotide sequence: TGTGCCAGCAGTCGGGACAGCGTAAACACTGAAGCTTTCTTT.